These 25 T cell receptor beta chains share one sample of origin, sequenced in a study of PD-1 blockade in classical Hodgkin lymphoma. Time point denoted: cycle 4 day 1 (C4D1), after about 6 weeks of nivolumab. All trial patients relapsed after autologous stem cell transplantation. Out of thawed PBMCs, magnetic negative selection purified CD4+ T cells. Sequencing was performed with immunoSEQ multiplex PCR; in TCRdb, only in-frame clones are kept and a portion is missing. The sample shows 8,500 to 13,000 clones, about 74% of them seen only once. The sequencing here drew on CD4+ T cells from blood, taken before the fourth cycle of nivolumab. All receptors come from a human donor with classical Hodgkin lymphoma.

V and J are TRBV6-9 and TRBJ2-7; D not resolved. The CDR3 loop spans 11 amino acids. CDR1 and CDR2 (germline): MNHGY, SVAAGI. The V and J ends lost 6 bases and 5 bases respectively, with 8 bases between them. This CDR3 is CASSLGHEQYF. The DNA for the CDR3 is TGTGCCAGCAGCCTCGGCCACGAGCAGTACTTC.

V gene TRBV28 combines with J gene TRBJ2-3; TRBD1 aligns across 11 bases. Germline V gene sequence: CDR1 MDHEN, CDR2 SYDVKM. The CDR3 totals 14 residues. After removal of 8 bases from V and 2 bases from J, the junction contained 3 bases not matched to a gene. The DNA for the CDR3 is TGTGCCAGCGAGGGACAGGGGGTCACAGATACGCAGTATTTT. This encodes CASEGQGVTDTQYF.

This chain joins TRBV14 and TRBJ2-3; weak D call: TRBD2 (6 bases). The CDR3 spans 14 residues. Germline values: CDR1 SGHDN, CDR2 FVKESK. The V end lost 4 bases, the J end lost 4 bases, and 12 bases lay between the germline ends. This chain's CDR3 is CASSPRLVSDTQYF. CDR3 sequence (DNA): TGTGCCAGCAGCCCCAGACTAGTCTCAGATACGCAGTATTTT.

V and J are TRBV19 and TRBJ1-2; D gene uncertain. CDR1 and CDR2 from the germline V gene are LNHDA and SQIVND (reference sequence). CDR3 size: 13 residues. The V end lost 2 bases, the J end lost 3 bases, and 7 bases lay between the germline ends. CDR3 sequence reads: CASSIKGDYGYTF. CDR3 coding DNA: TGTGCCAGTAGTATAAAGGGAGACTATGGCTACACCTTC.

The chain links TRBV19 to TRBJ2-4; 11 bases are a match to TRBD2. Germline V CDR1 and CDR2: LNHDA, SQIVND (reference sequence). CDR3 size: 19 residues. V shed 3 bases and J 3 bases; nucleotides not matched to a gene: 13. CDR3 coding DNA: TGTGCCAGTAGTATGGAGGCGGATCTAGCGGGAGGACACAAAAACATTCAGTACTTC. Its protein is CASSMEADLAGGHKNIQYF.

The gene calls are TRBV30 and TRBJ1-1, with D uncertain. Germline V CDR1 and CDR2: GTSNPN, SVGIG (reference sequence). The length of the CDR3 is 16 residues. Trimming pared 1 base from V and 1 base from J, leaving 16 bases between. This chain's CDR3 is CAWSDGRAMKNTEAFF. CDR3 DNA sequence: TGTGCCTGGAGTGATGGTAGGGCAATGAAGAACACTGAAGCTTTCTTT.

The V call is TRBV7-9, the J call TRBJ2-5; possibly TRBD1 for D (5 bases). The CDR3 consists of 15 residues. The germline CDR1 and CDR2 sequences are SEHNR and FQNEAQ (reference sequence). Between the trimmed V and J ends, which lost 8 bases and 2 bases, there was a span of 18 bases. In DNA, the CDR3 is TGTGCCAGCCAACAACCGTTCAGGGATCAAGAGACCCAGTACTTC. This translates into CASQQPFRDQETQYF. Combining the CDR3 with reference TRBV7-9 and TRBJ2-5 gives the whole variable domain DTGVSQNPRHKITKRGQNVTFRCDPISEHNRLYWYRQTLGQGPEFLTYFQNEAQLEKSRLLSDRFSAERPKGSFSTLEIQRTEQGDSAMYLCASQQPFRDQETQYFGPGTRLLVL.

This clone was found a few times. V gene TRBV11-2 combines with J gene TRBJ2-5, with TRBD2 as a possible D gene (6 bases). Germline CDR1 reads SGHAT; CDR2 reads FQNNGV. The CDR3 consists of 12 residues. V was shortened by 4 bases and J by 5 bases, with 8 bases between the two germline ends. The CDR3 sequence is CASSSSGETQYF. CDR3 bases: TGTGCCAGCAGCTCCAGCGGGGAGACCCAGTACTTC.

J is TRBJ2-1 and V is TRBV11-2; a possible D gene is TRBD2 (5 bases). The CDR3 spans 16 residues. V lost 0 bases and J lost 3, with 12 bases in between. Germline values: CDR1 SGHAT, CDR2 FQNNGV. The CDR3 sequence: CASSLDRTLGYNEQFF. CDR3 nucleotide sequence: TGTGCCAGCAGCTTAGACCGGACTCTAGGCTACAATGAGCAGTTCTTC. The variable domain in full, completed from reference TRBV11-2 and TRBJ2-1, reads EAGVAQSPRYKIIEKRQSVAFWCNPISGHATLYWYQQILGQGPKLLIQFQNNGVVDDSQLPKDRFSAERLKGVDSTLKIQPAKLEDSAVYLCASSLDRTLGYNEQFFGPGTRLTVL.

The rearrangement links TRBV28 to TRBJ2-7; weak D call: TRBD1 (7 bases). The CDR3 contains 14 residues. The germline V gene encodes CDR1 MDHEN and CDR2 SYDVKM. V was trimmed by 7 bases and J by 2 bases, leaving 15 bases between them. In DNA, the CDR3 is TGTGCCAGCAATCCAGGGGGGAATGCCTACGAGCAGTACTTC. Translation: CASNPGGNAYEQYF.

The V call is TRBV5-1, the J call TRBJ1-4; D gene ambiguous. Looked up from germline, CDR1 is SGHRS and CDR2 is YFSETQ. This CDR3 is built from 14 residues. Trimming pared 6 bases from V and 0 bases from J, leaving 9 bases between. The CDR3, as DNA: TGCGCCAGCACAACAGCGGCAACTAATGAAAAACTGTTTTTT. This gives the protein CASTTAATNEKLFF.

This clone appeared a few times. V is TRBV2 and J is TRBJ1-5, with 9 bases identical to TRBD1. Germline V gives CDR1 SNHLY, CDR2 FYNNEI. V shed 3 bases, J shed 6 bases, and the junction held 6 bases outside the gene matches. This CDR3 has 15 residues. Written as DNA, the CDR3 is TGTGCCAGCAGTGAGGGACAGGGAGTCCGTCAGCCCCAGCATTTT. Translation gives CASSEGQGVRQPQHF.

The rearrangement joins TRBV7-2 to TRBJ2-7; perhaps TRBD2 as D (6 bases). Germline CDR1 and CDR2: SGHTA and FQGNSA. With 1 base removed from V and 3 bases from J, the gap between germline ends came to 13 bases. This CDR3 has 15 amino acids. CDR3 amino acids: CASSLGRVGSYEQYF. The CDR3 DNA follows: TGTGCCAGCAGCTTAGGGAGGGTTGGGAGCTACGAGCAGTACTTC.

CDR3 coding DNA: TGCGCCAGCAGCCGGGACATCGGTTCACCCCTCCACTTT. Protein: CASSRDIGSPLHF. This sequence joins TRBV4-1 and TRBJ1-6; D might be TRBD1 (6 bases). V was clipped by 4 bases and J by 9 bases, with 10 bases between them. This CDR3 is 13 amino acids long. CDR1 MGHRA and CDR2 YSYEKL come from the germline V gene.

V usage is TRBV5-6 and J usage is TRBJ2-7; TRBD1 matches at 7 bases. Germline V gene sequence: CDR1 SGHDT, CDR2 YYEEEE. The CDR3 consists of 15 residues. V shed 4 bases, J shed 3 bases, and the junction held 10 bases outside the gene matches. CDR3 DNA sequence: TGTGCCAGCAGCGATCGACAGGGTGAAGGCTACGAGCAGTACTTC. Translation: CASSDRQGEGYEQYF. The whole variable domain, remainder taken from reference TRBV5-6 and TRBJ2-7, is DAGVTQSPTHLIKTRGQQVTLRCSPKSGHDTVSWYQQALGQGPQFIFQYYEEEERQRGNFPDRFSGHQFPNYSSELNVNALLLGDSALYLCASSDRQGEGYEQYFGPGTRLTVT.

The chain carries TRBV15 and TRBJ1-6; D is unclear. The V end lost 1 base, the J end lost 7 bases, and 11 bases lay between the germline ends. CDR3 length equals 15 residues. CDR1 is LNHNV, CDR2 YYDKDF, per germline (reference sequence). The CDR3 region is CATSRGGFGNSPLHF. CDR3 nucleotides: TGTGCCACCAGCAGAGGAGGATTTGGAAATTCACCCCTCCACTTT.

This chain links TRBV2 with TRBJ2-5, with D possibly being TRBD2 (5 bases). CDR3 length: 14 amino acids. Germline V gene data show CDR1 as SNHLY and CDR2 as FYNNEI. V was shortened by 2 bases and J by 3 bases, with 10 bases between the two germline ends. This CDR3 reads CASSEQDWEETQYF. In DNA form, the CDR3 reads TGTGCCAGCAGTGAACAGGACTGGGAAGAGACCCAGTACTTC. Supplemented by reference TRBV2 and TRBJ2-5, the full variable domain reads EPEVTQTPSHQVTQMGQEVILRCVPISNHLYFYWYRQILGQKVEFLVSFYNNEISEKSEIFDDQFSVERPDGSNFTLKIRSTKLEDSAMYFCASSEQDWEETQYFGPGTRLLVL.

The chain is built from TRBV10-1 and TRBJ2-1; D is ambiguous. The CDR3 has 13 amino acids. V was shortened by 1 base and J by 10 bases, with 11 bases between the two germline ends. Germline CDR1 WNHNN, CDR2 SYGVQD (reference sequence). CDR3 sequence: CASSEFGRAEQFF. CDR3 DNA sequence: TGCGCCAGCAGTGAGTTCGGTCGGGCAGAGCAGTTCTTC.

V and J are TRBV4-1 and TRBJ2-1; D remains unclear. This CDR3 is built from 14 residues. The germline V gene encodes CDR1 MGHRA and CDR2 YSYEKL. V lost 0 bases and J lost 9, with 12 bases in between. In nucleotides, the CDR3 is TGCGCCAGCAGCCAAGATAAGGCCTCAGGTGAGCAGTTCTTC. Residues: CASSQDKASGEQFF.

J is TRBJ2-2 and V is TRBV13, with a possible D match to TRBD1 (6 bases). The CDR3 is made up of 17 amino acids. Between the trimmed V and J ends, which lost 4 bases and 0 bases, there was a span of 15 bases. CDR1 and CDR2 from the germline V gene are PRHDT and FYEKMQ (reference sequence). The CDR3 loop reads CASSSYTGSANTGELFF. DNA for the CDR3: TGTGCCAGCAGCTCTTACACAGGGAGTGCGAACACCGGGGAGCTGTTTTTT.

V gene TRBV28 combines with J gene TRBJ2-1; 10 nucleotides match TRBD2. Germline assignment: CDR1 MDHEN and CDR2 SYDVKM. The CDR3 covers 16 residues. V shed 2 bases, J shed 3 bases, and the junction held 4 bases outside the gene matches. The CDR3: CASSLGTSEYYNEQFF. The CDR3 coding sequence is TGTGCCAGCAGTTTAGGGACTAGCGAGTACTACAATGAGCAGTTCTTC.

This rearrangement joins TRBV28 to TRBJ2-5; a weak D match, TRBD2 (5 bases). There are 16 residues in the CDR3. The V gene's germline CDR1 is MDHEN and CDR2 SYDVKM. The ends were cut back, 3 bases at V and 1 base at J, with 15 bases in the middle. CDR3: CASSFEQGGFQETQYF. The CDR3, as DNA: TGTGCCAGCAGTTTCGAACAAGGAGGCTTCCAAGAGACCCAGTACTTC.

This rearrangement joins TRBV11-2 to TRBJ2-5, with D tentatively TRBD2 (6 bases). The CDR3 covers 13 residues. Germline V CDR1 and CDR2: SGHAT, FQNNGV. V lost 5 bases, J lost 1 base, and 8 bases lay in between. The CDR3 region is CASSGGLQETQYF. DNA for the CDR3: TGTGCCAGCAGCGGGGGACTCCAAGAGACCCAGTACTTC. The whole variable domain, filled in from reference TRBV11-2 and TRBJ2-5, reads EAGVAQSPRYKIIEKRQSVAFWCNPISGHATLYWYQQILGQGPKLLIQFQNNGVVDDSQLPKDRFSAERLKGVDSTLKIQPAKLEDSAVYLCASSGGLQETQYFGPGTRLLVL.

V and J are TRBV5-1 and TRBJ2-5; TRBD2 agrees at 7 bases. The CDR3 spans 14 residues. Germline trimming cut 4 bases from V and 5 bases from J; bases unmatched to any gene: 8. Per the germline V gene, CDR1 is SGHRS and CDR2 is YFSETQ. The CDR3 loop is CASSRAGREETQYF. The CDR3 nucleotides are TGCGCCAGCAGCCGGGCGGGGAGGGAGGAGACCCAGTACTTC.

V gene TRBV19 combines with J gene TRBJ2-3, with 10 bases lining up with TRBD2. The CDR3 sequence is 15 residues long. V shed 4 bases, J shed 0 bases, and the junction held 1 base outside the gene matches. Germline loops: CDR1 LNHDA, CDR2 SQIVND (reference sequence). CDR3 DNA: TGTGCCAGTAGTACGGGACTAGCGAGCACAGATACGCAGTATTTT. Amino acids: CASSTGLASTDTQYF.